Below are 17 T cell receptor beta chains sequenced from a single sample in a study of T cell responses to AZD1222 COVID-19 vaccine. This table comes from immunoSEQ multiplex PCR, and its TCRdb copy is limited to in-frame clones, with some not included. This sample has about 130,000 clones, with roughly 92% found just once. Sequencing used peripheral blood, obtained on day 0 of AZD1222 vaccination. These TCRs come from an adult in good health.

This clone came up once. This chain links TRBV19 with TRBJ1-4; 9 positions agree with TRBD1. This CDR3 has 15 residues. V was pared by 4 bases and J by 8 bases, with 8 bases of the junction left unmatched. CDR1 and CDR2 (germline): LNHDA, SQIVND (reference sequence). The CDR3 sequence: CASSTTGGAREKLFF. CDR3 DNA: TGTGCCAGTAGTACCACAGGGGGCGCGAGGGAAAAACTGTTTTTT.

The V call is TRBV29-1, the J call TRBJ1-2, with D tentatively TRBD1 (5 bases). Germline V gene lookup returns CDR1 SQVTM and CDR2 ANQGSEA. This CDR3 region has 11 residues. Trimming stripped 7 bases from V and 9 bases from J, with 15 bases between. The DNA for the CDR3 is TGCAGCGGCCGGGACGGTGGAAGCTACACCTTC. Amino acids: CSGRDGGSYTF.

The genes are TRBV6-5 and TRBJ1-1; D not certain. Germline V gene sequence: CDR1 MNHEY, CDR2 SVGAGI. The CDR3 has 12 residues. V was shortened by 6 bases and J by 1 base, with 6 bases between the two germline ends. This CDR3 reads CASREGNTEAFF. The CDR3 nucleotides are TGTGCCAGCAGAGAGGGGAACACTGAAGCTTTCTTT.

The rearrangement links TRBV19 to TRBJ2-1; D is undetermined. This CDR3 spans 15 amino acids. V lost 3 bases to trimming and J lost 7 bases, with 16 bases between them. Germline V gives CDR1 LNHDA, CDR2 SQIVND (reference sequence). The CDR3 reads CASSMWGKRRNEQFF. In DNA, the CDR3 is TGTGCCAGTAGTATGTGGGGAAAACGACGTAATGAGCAGTTCTTC.

V gene TRBV5-1 combines with J gene TRBJ2-3; 8 bases align to TRBD2. From germline, CDR1 is SGHRS and CDR2 YFSETQ. After removal of 3 bases from V and 6 bases from J, the junction contained 12 bases not matched to a gene. The CDR3 runs 16 residues. CDR3 region: CASSSLVAGGPDTQYF. The CDR3 DNA reads TGCGCCAGCAGCTCGCTCGTCGCGGGGGGACCCGATACGCAGTATTTT.

The chain has TRBV11-2 and TRBJ1-1; maybe TRBD1 (5 bases). V lost 4 bases, J lost 2 bases, and 11 bases lay in between. In germline, CDR1 is SGHAT, CDR2 FQNNGV. The CDR3 is 14 amino acids. CDR3 nucleotides: TGTGCCAGCAGCTCGGGGCGGGGTAACACTGAAGCTTTCTTT. This sequence encodes CASSSGRGNTEAFF.

V usage is TRBV10-3 and J usage is TRBJ1-6; D gene ambiguous. Germline CDR1 and CDR2: ENHRY and SYGVKD. The V gene lost 3 bases and the J gene lost 0 bases, with 9 bases spanning the gap. The CDR3 sequence is 16 residues long. CDR3 residues: CAISDKTSSYNSPLHF. CDR3 DNA sequence: TGTGCCATCAGTGACAAGACAAGCTCCTATAATTCACCCCTCCACTTT.

The chain carries TRBV18 and TRBJ1-3; 7 positions agree with TRBD1. With 3 bases clipped from V and 8 bases from J, the junction kept 10 bases outside the gene matches. Germline lookup yields CDR1 KGHSH and CDR2 LQKENI. CDR3 length: 15 residues. As DNA, the CDR3 is TGTGCCAGCTCACCCTCTATACAGGGGACGGACACCATATATTTT. The encoded protein is CASSPSIQGTDTIYF.

This sequence joins TRBV19 and TRBJ1-3, with D possibly TRBD1 on 6 matching bases. CDR1 is LNHDA, CDR2 SQIVND, per germline (reference sequence). The CDR3 contains 16 residues. V shed 7 bases and J shed 4 bases, with 20 bases lying between them. CDR3 coding DNA: TGTGCCAGTACCCTTAGGTCAGGGGCTAACGGAAACACCATATATTTT. It translates to CASTLRSGANGNTIYF. The whole variable domain, remainder taken from reference TRBV19 and TRBJ1-3, is DGGITQSPKYLFRKEGQNVTLSCEQNLNHDAMYWYRQDPGQGLRLIYYSQIVNDFQKGDIAEGYSVSREKKESFPLTVTSAQKNPTAFYLCASTLRSGANGNTIYFGEGSWLTVV.

The chain combines TRBV30 with TRBJ1-1, with a weak D call TRBD1 (5 bases). Germline CDR1 GTSNPN, CDR2 SVGIG (reference sequence). Trimming left V 5 bases short and J 7 bases short, with 17 bases between. The CDR3 contains 13 residues. The CDR3 loop is CAWGRDGIYEAFF. For the CDR3, the DNA is TGTGCCTGGGGCCGGGACGGCATTTATGAAGCTTTCTTT.

In this sample, this clone turned up a few times. The chain links TRBV18 to TRBJ2-7; 10 bases align to TRBD1. CDR1 KGHSH and CDR2 LQKENI come from the germline V gene. V shed 2 bases, J shed 6 bases, and the junction held 7 bases outside the gene matches. This CDR3 has 15 residues. The CDR3 spells CASSPTGTGVREQYF. CDR3 nucleotides: TGTGCCAGCTCACCAACCGGGACAGGGGTCCGCGAGCAGTACTTC. The full variable domain, its missing parts supplied by reference TRBV18 and TRBJ2-7, is NAGVMQNPRHLVRRRGQEARLRCSPMKGHSHVYWYRQLPEEGLKFMVYLQKENIIDESGMPKERFSAEFPKEGPSILRIQQVVRGDSAAYFCASSPTGTGVREQYFGPGTRLTVT.

The gene calls are TRBV5-6 and TRBJ2-7, with D possibly TRBD2 on 6 matching bases. The CDR3 length is 16 residues. The germline gives CDR1 SGHDT, CDR2 YYEEEE. V was pared by 1 base and J by 2 bases, with 16 bases between. For the CDR3, the DNA is TGTGCCAGCAGCTTGTCCGGGGGTGGGTTGCCCTACGAGCAGTACTTC. Translation gives CASSLSGGGLPYEQYF.

The chain couples TRBV15 to TRBJ2-2; D possibly corresponds to TRBD2 (6 bases). The length of the CDR3 is 15 residues. The germline V and J ends were trimmed by 1 base and 8 bases, with 14 bases remaining between them. The germline V gene has CDR1 LNHNV and CDR2 YYDKDF (reference sequence). In DNA, the CDR3 is TGTGCCACCAGCAGAGTCACCGGGGGTATGGGGGAGCTGTTTTTT. This gives the protein CATSRVTGGMGELFF.

In its sample, this clone was seen once. The DNA for the CDR3 is TGTGCCAGTACCGAGGACAGGGGTTTGAGCACAGATACGCAGTATTTT. Protein: CASTEDRGLSTDTQYF. The rearrangement joins TRBV19 to TRBJ2-3; 9 nucleotides line up with TRBD1. The CDR3 is 16 residues long. Losses at the gene ends were 7 bases for V and 0 bases for J; bases not matched to a gene: 8. CDR1 is LNHDA and CDR2 is SQIVND in the germline V gene (reference sequence). The whole variable domain, remainder taken from reference TRBV19 and TRBJ2-3, is DGGITQSPKYLFRKEGQNVTLSCEQNLNHDAMYWYRQDPGQGLRLIYYSQIVNDFQKGDIAEGYSVSREKKESFPLTVTSAQKNPTAFYLCASTEDRGLSTDTQYFGPGTRLTVL.

This rearrangement joins TRBV15 to TRBJ1-5; TRBD1 might be the D (5 bases). This CDR3 region has 14 residues. V was trimmed by 5 bases and J by 6 bases, leaving 14 bases between them. Germline V gene sequence: CDR1 LNHNV, CDR2 YYDKDF (reference sequence). Here the CDR3 DNA reads TGTGCCACCAGCTGGGGGGTTGTGGCTCAGCCCCAGCATTTT. It codes for CATSWGVVAQPQHF.

V usage is TRBV4-1 and J usage is TRBJ2-5; no firm D call. Per germline, CDR1 MGHRA and CDR2 YSYEKL. The V and J ends lost 2 bases and 4 bases respectively, with 8 bases between them. This CDR3 comprises 13 residues. The CDR3 region has the DNA TGCGCCAGCAGCCAATCCCCCCCAGAGACCCAGTACTTC. It specifies CASSQSPPETQYF.

The gene calls are TRBV6-4 and TRBJ1-2, with TRBD1 as a possible D gene (5 bases). The CDR3 consists of 13 residues. Germline V CDR1 and CDR2: MRHNA, SNTAGT. Deletions cut 0 bases from V and 7 bases from J, with 9 bases between. The CDR3 loop reads CASSDSRGRGYTF. Written as DNA, the CDR3 is TGTGCCAGCAGTGACTCGAGGGGCCGTGGCTACACCTTC.